This record concerns one T cell receptor beta chain sequence. No antigen is known for it. Base-call qualities are not available, and no considerably larger clone is one nucleotide away. Whole blood was collected in K2EDTA tubes by collaborating institutions according to the institutions' own protocols. For TCRbeta analysis, collaborator samples were shipped as frozen whole blood, as isolated PBMCs, or as DNA extracted from either sample type. The data stem from a study of blood T cell repertoires in COVID-19 (dated by TCRdb to 2020 to 2021). Study-level background: Collaborator samples came from the United States, Italy and Spain and covered acute and convalescent phases of COVID-19. The material from the prospective study consisted of cDNA or gDNA derived from T cells, B-cell-depleted T cells, or PBMCs. Deeply sampled blood TCRbeta repertoires from subjects exposed to, actively infected with, or recovered from COVID-19 were included in the dataset. The repertoires were made available in a free public database intended to serve as a resource for research on the immune response to SARS-CoV-2. Samples came from the ongoing ImmuneRACE study (first 160 participants) plus 1,254 subjects from 6 global collaborators. Sample metadata almost always included a de-identified subject ID, COVID-19 status, age in years and sex. Where HLA class I and class II types were available, the types were taken from metadata supplied by the sample provider, not from assay-based typing.

The full study reports these points: The quantity of clinical and demographic metadata differed by source and by participant and was supplied without curation.

The immunoSEQ Assay, a bias-controlled multiplex PCR, was used to amplify TCRbeta CDR3 regions from genomic DNA. Regarding the original processing steps: Within the assay, amplification of reference gene primers was used to estimate how many nucleated cells each sample contained. To quantify the absolute abundance of each unique TCRbeta CDR3 rearrangement, sequence reads were collapsed and filtered. For each sample, productive Simpson clonality was calculated as the square root of Simpson's diversity index across productive rearrangements. The table was pulled from immuneACCESS by TCRdb, which kept in-frame rearrangements only. Such tables lose some clones; where checked, under half of the loss comes from unresolved V genes, and the rest has no known cause. The D gene and trimming were derived from the DNA, and the V and J assignments and clone size from that table. This sample holds some 340,000 clones; around 80% were observed only once. The top ten clones comprise about 2.7% of the sample.

The CDR3 measures 14 amino acids from cysteine to phenylalanine. Only the CDR3 DNA is retained, 42 bases long and in frame from the first base. V loses 0 bases of germline sequence and J loses 8 bases, and the interval between the two ends is 11 bases. The germline V gene provides CDR1 SGHRS and CDR2 YFSETQ. Specimen: peripheral blood. The rearranged chain carries TRBV5-1 and TRBJ1-4; TRBD1 is a possible D gene, resting on 6 matching bases. The sequence derives from a man aged 25-45 years with active or convalescent COVID-19. The nucleotide sequence is given as TGCGCCAGCAGCTTGGCCCTGGGGGCGGAAAAACTGTTTTTT. Translated, this gives CASSLALGAEKLFF.